Listed here is a single TCR beta chain. This sample was included in a study of blood T cell repertoires in COVID-19. As for the study in general: Donors in the United States, Italy and Spain gave samples during acute or convalescent COVID-19.

CDR1 is LGHNA, CDR2 YSLEER, per germline. Trimming left V 0 bases short and J 0 bases short, with 9 bases between. The CDR3 covers 16 residues. This table comes from immunoSEQ multiplex PCR, and its TCRdb copy is limited to in-frame clones, with some not included. The sample lists a few hundred thousand clones; around 84% were seen once. The origin of this receptor is a woman aged 18 to 35 with acute or convalescent COVID-19. The material sequenced was peripheral blood. The rearrangement uses TRBV4-3 and TRBJ1-3, with D perhaps matching TRBD1 (5 bases). CDR3 region: CASSQDGGISGNTIYF. In DNA, the CDR3 is TGCGCCAGCAGCCAAGACGGGGGGATCTCTGGAAACACCATATATTTT.